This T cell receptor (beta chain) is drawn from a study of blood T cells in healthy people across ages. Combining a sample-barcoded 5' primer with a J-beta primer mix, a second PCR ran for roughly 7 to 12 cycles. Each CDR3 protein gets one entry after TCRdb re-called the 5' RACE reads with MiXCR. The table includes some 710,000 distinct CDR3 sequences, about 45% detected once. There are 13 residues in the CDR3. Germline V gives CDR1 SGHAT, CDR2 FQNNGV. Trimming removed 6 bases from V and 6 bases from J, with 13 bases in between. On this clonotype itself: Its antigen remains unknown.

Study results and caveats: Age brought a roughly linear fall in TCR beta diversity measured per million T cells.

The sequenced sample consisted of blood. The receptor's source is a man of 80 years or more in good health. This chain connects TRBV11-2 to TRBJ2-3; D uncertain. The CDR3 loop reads CASSDQLGDTQYF. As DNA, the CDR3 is TGTGCCAGCAGTGATCAGTTGGGGGATACGCAGTATTTT.